This TCR beta chain was identified during a study of shared clonotypes between healthy human individuals. Study findings and constraints: Only blood was sampled, and tissue TCR repertoires likely differ from blood ones. Some naive CD4 clonotypes, roughly 5%, turned up in common across four donors.

The assay was run at deep level. The method was immunoSEQ multiplex PCR; TCRdb's version includes in-frame clones alone and lacks a portion of them. There are about 2 million clones in the sample; about 94% occur only once, and about 1.1% lies in the top ten. Germline V gene sequence: CDR1 MNHEY, CDR2 SVGAGI. V was pared by 7 bases and J by 4 bases, with 7 bases of the junction left unmatched. This CDR3 has 13 residues. Terminally differentiated effector memory CD45RA+ cells were excluded from the naive CD8 cells, which were CD45RO-negative and positively selected for CCR7. To note about this clone: Its antigen is unknown.

V is TRBV6-5 and J is TRBJ2-7, with 7 bases identical to TRBD1. This clonotype originated in a man aged 18 to 30 in good health. Sequenced: naive CD8+ T cells sorted from blood. For the CDR3, the DNA is TGTGCCAGCAAGAACGGGACAGCTTACGAGCAGTACTTC. Translation gives CASKNGTAYEQYF.